The 30 T cell receptor beta chains listed next were all sequenced from one sample in a study of human T cells and chemical hapten exposure. Time point reported: patch test 1, 2 weeks after DPC sensitization. Treatment here: therapeutic diphenylcyclopropenone sensitization with weekly scalp DPC. MiXCR, applied by TCRdb to the RACE reads, yields one record per CDR3 protein. Seen here are 100,000 to 150,000 distinct CDR3 sequences, around 15% observed once, and the top ten hold about 0.9%. Sequenced here: whole blood, sampled in connection with sensitization to the hapten diphenylcyclopropenone (DPC). These receptors were taken from a man between 18 and 35 years old with alopecia areata. Some clones in this sample may be carry-over from other donors' samples.

This chain connects TRBV7-8 to TRBJ2-1; no reliable D call. The V end lost 6 bases, the J end lost 4 bases, and 7 bases lay between the germline ends. The CDR3 is made up of 12 amino acids. Germline CDR1 and CDR2: SGHVS and FQNEAQ. The CDR3 region has the DNA TGTGCCAGCAGTCATGAGTACAATGAGCAGTTCTTC. Translated, it gives CASSHEYNEQFF. The whole variable domain, remainder taken from reference TRBV7-8 and TRBJ2-1, is GAGVSQSPRYKVAKRGQDVALRCDPISGHVSLFWYQQALGQGPEFLTYFQNEAQLDKSGLPSDRFFAERPEGSVSTLKIQRTQQEDSAVYLCASSHEYNEQFFGPGTRLTVL.

The rearrangement uses TRBV7-2 and TRBJ1-1; 7 bases agree with TRBD1. CDR1 SGHTA and CDR2 FQGNSA come from the germline V gene. This CDR3 is built from 18 residues. With 5 bases clipped from V and 4 bases from J, the junction kept 19 bases outside the gene matches. This CDR3 reads CASSPSTGRVLFGTEAFF. CDR3 DNA sequence: TGTGCCAGCAGCCCCTCGACAGGGCGGGTCCTTTTTGGCACTGAAGCTTTCTTT.

This clonotype was recorded once. The V and J genes are TRBV9 and TRBJ2-5; no firm D call. The CDR3 sequence is 14 residues long. Trimming pared 0 bases from V and 3 bases from J, leaving 9 bases between. Germline values: CDR1 SGDLS, CDR2 YYNGEE. CDR3 coding DNA: TGTGCCAGCAGCGTAGAGGCCCAGGAAGAGACCCAGTACTTC. This sequence encodes CASSVEAQEETQYF.

The chain couples TRBV5-1 to TRBJ1-6; 9 bases match TRBD1. Germline CDR1 SGHRS, CDR2 YFSETQ. Germline trimming cut 4 bases from V and 11 bases from J; bases unmatched to any gene: 4. The CDR3 extends over 13 amino acids. The CDR3 sequence is CASSRTGEAPLHF. For the CDR3, the DNA is TGCGCCAGCAGCAGGACAGGGGAGGCACCCCTCCACTTT.

This clonotype was counted between two and nine times. The chain combines TRBV20-1 with TRBJ2-5; TRBD2 matches at 9 bases. This CDR3 is 14 amino acids long. V trimming: 3 bases; J trimming: 7 bases; junction bases outside the gene matches: 9. The germline CDR1 and CDR2 sequences are DFQATT and SNEGSKA (reference sequence). The CDR3 region has the DNA TGCAGTGCTAGCTTGGCGGGGGGGCCCGCGACCCAGTACTTC. Residues: CSASLAGGPATQYF.

This clonotype was counted between two and nine times. The chain has TRBV5-1 and TRBJ2-6, with 7 bases fitting TRBD1. The CDR3 runs 19 residues. Per the germline V gene, CDR1 is SGHRS and CDR2 is YFSETQ. V lost 0 bases and J lost 0; bases outside the gene matches: 9. Written as DNA, the CDR3 is TGCGCCAGCAGCTTGGCCTTTTCTTGGGACAGCTCTGGGGCCAACGTCCTGACTTTC. This translates into CASSLAFSWDSSGANVLTF.

This clonotype was recorded many times. The rearrangement links TRBV12-2 to TRBJ1-5. TRBV12-2 is a pseudogene. The CDR3 is 11 amino acids. The CDR3 region is CASRGHQPQHF. Here the CDR3 DNA reads TGTGCAAGCCGAGGGCATCAGCCCCAGCATTTT.

The chain couples TRBV14 to TRBJ1-1, with 7 positions matching TRBD1. This CDR3 region has 15 residues. V shed 3 bases and J 4 bases; nucleotides not matched to a gene: 8. Germline-derived CDR1 and CDR2 are SGHDN and FVKESK. This CDR3 reads CASSHEQGWITEAFF. CDR3 in DNA: TGTGCCAGCAGCCATGAACAGGGGTGGATCACTGAAGCTTTCTTT.

This clonotype was observed a few times. CDR3 coding DNA: TGTGCCAGCAGACCCTCGGGAGACTGGGGTAGTGGCTACACCTTC. Encoded protein: CASRPSGDWGSGYTF. The chain employs TRBV12-3 or TRBV12-4 and TRBJ1-2, with D uncertain. This CDR3 is built from 15 residues. V was pared by 6 bases and J by 7 bases, with 21 bases between.

This clonotype was counted at least ten times. This chain links TRBV6-5 with TRBJ1-5; no definite D call. V shed 4 bases and J shed 0 bases, with 4 bases lying between them. CDR1 MNHEY and CDR2 SVGAGI come from the germline V gene. The CDR3 spans 13 residues. This CDR3 reads CASSFFSNQPQHF. The CDR3 bases are TGTGCCAGCAGTTTCTTTAGCAATCAGCCCCAGCATTTT.

The chain combines TRBV6-2 or TRBV6-3 with TRBJ2-2; tentatively, D is TRBD1 (6 bases). The CDR3 spans 15 residues. Germline CDR1 and CDR2: MNHEY and SVGEGT. V was shortened by 10 bases and J by 1 base, with 16 bases between the two germline ends. CDR3: CATISRGQNTGELFF. In DNA form, the CDR3 reads TGTGCCACCATTAGCCGGGGACAGAACACCGGGGAGCTGTTTTTT.

This sequence joins TRBV2 and TRBJ1-2; 7 bases agree with TRBD1. Trimming took 6 bases from V and 4 from J; bases not matched to a gene: 11. The CDR3 sequence is 15 residues long. Germline CDR1 SNHLY, CDR2 FYNNEI. CDR3 sequence reads: CASSPGTVAIYGYTF. DNA for the CDR3: TGTGCCAGCAGCCCGGGGACAGTCGCGATCTATGGCTACACCTTC.

The sample holds a few counts of this clonotype. The chain joins TRBV4-1 to TRBJ2-3; D ambiguous. V was pared by 1 base and J by 4 bases, with 15 bases between. The CDR3 length is 16 residues. Looked up from germline, CDR1 is MGHRA and CDR2 is YSYEKL. CDR3 nucleotide sequence: TGCGCCAGCAGCCAAGTTGGTGGCTTTTCGGCAGATACGCAGTATTTT. Translation gives CASSQVGGFSADTQYF.

V gene TRBV5-4 combines with J gene TRBJ1-3, with 7 bases fitting TRBD1. There are 15 residues in the CDR3. The V gene end was trimmed by 3 bases and the J gene end by 4 bases; junction bases not matched to a gene: 7. In germline, CDR1 is SGHNT, CDR2 YYREEE (reference sequence). The CDR3 loop is CASSWGWTGGNTIYF. In DNA, the CDR3 is TGTGCCAGCAGCTGGGGTTGGACAGGAGGAAACACCATATATTTT.

Regarding this clonotype: Sequence at one end of the junction differs from germline and may be a read error. V usage is TRBV20-1 and J usage is TRBJ2-2; 8 bases fit TRBD2. The germline V gene has CDR1 DFQATT and CDR2 SNEGSKA (reference sequence). The length of the CDR3 is 14 residues. CDR3 DNA sequence: TGCAGTGTTAGACCCCCGGGGGGGCCCGGGGAGCTGTTTTTT. Residues: CSVRPPGGPGELFF.

The chain uses TRBV7-7 and TRBJ2-3; D remains ambiguous. There are 13 residues in the CDR3. V shed 1 base and J shed 4 bases, with 6 bases lying between them. Germline lookup yields CDR1 SSHAT and CDR2 FNYEAQ (reference sequence). The DNA for the CDR3 is TGTGCCAGCAGCTTAGGAGTTGCAGATACGCAGTATTTT. Amino acids: CASSLGVADTQYF.

Many counts were recorded for this clonotype. This chain links TRBV6-2 or TRBV6-3 with TRBJ2-1; 8 bases are a match to TRBD2. V trimming: 5 bases; J trimming: 8 bases; junction bases outside the gene matches: 2. This CDR3 contains 12 residues. From germline, CDR1 is MNHEY and CDR2 SVGEGT. The CDR3 sequence: CASSQRGYEQFF. CDR3 DNA sequence: TGTGCCAGCAGTCAGCGGGGGTATGAGCAGTTCTTC.

This clonotype was seen repeatedly, ten times or more. This rearrangement joins TRBV11-2 to TRBJ1-6, with D possibly being TRBD1 (5 bases). V was clipped by 6 bases and J by 4 bases, with 10 bases between them. Germline V gene data show CDR1 as SGHAT and CDR2 as FQNNGV. This CDR3 contains 14 residues. The CDR3 nucleotides are TGTGCCAGCAGGACAGTTCCTTATAATTCACCCCTCCACTTT. This sequence encodes CASRTVPYNSPLHF.

This clonotype was recorded many times. The chain employs TRBV6-2 or TRBV6-3 and TRBJ2-3; D call uncertain. V shed 9 bases and J shed 3 bases, with 16 bases lying between them. The germline gives CDR1 MNHEY, CDR2 SVGEGT. The CDR3 runs 14 residues. CDR3 DNA sequence: TGTGCCAGTAGCCGGGCCCGATGGACAGATACGCAGTATTTT. Its translation is CASSRARWTDTQYF.

The chain uses TRBV19 and TRBJ2-1; D is uncertain. CDR1 is LNHDA and CDR2 is SQIVND in the germline V gene (reference sequence). V gave up 5 bases and J gave up 3 bases, with 14 bases separating them. The CDR3 is 15 residues long. The CDR3 DNA follows: TGTGCCAGTAGTCCTTGGCGGAAAAACTACAATGAGCAGTTCTTC. Protein: CASSPWRKNYNEQFF.

In its sample, this clonotype was seen many times. The genes are TRBV3-1 and TRBJ2-3; D possibly corresponds to TRBD2 (5 bases). Germline V lookup: CDR1 LGHDT, CDR2 YNNKEL (reference sequence). Trimming stripped 4 bases from V and 6 bases from J, with 14 bases between. The CDR3 is 14 residues long. The CDR3 loop reads CASSPLLSGDTQYF. The CDR3 DNA reads TGTGCCAGCAGCCCTCTGTTATCGGGGGATACGCAGTATTTT.

This clonotype has a handful of counts. The chain joins TRBV29-1 to TRBJ2-7, with D hard to call. Trimming removed 4 bases at V and 5 bases at J, with 9 bases between. This CDR3 comprises 11 residues. Germline CDR1 SQVTM, CDR2 ANQGSEA. CDR3 sequence reads: CSVASRNEQYF. CDR3 DNA: TGCAGCGTTGCTTCACGCAACGAGCAGTACTTC.

This clonotype was observed a handful of times. J is TRBJ2-3 and V is TRBV28; D not resolved. Trimming shortened V by 2 bases and J by 4 bases, and 7 bases separated the two germline ends. Germline V gene sequence: CDR1 MDHEN, CDR2 SYDVKM. This CDR3 is built from 13 residues. In DNA, the CDR3 is TGTGCCAGCAGTTTAGATGGCTCAGATACGCAGTATTTT. Translation: CASSLDGSDTQYF.

This clonotype was picked up many times. The chain couples TRBV6-4 to TRBJ2-1; 7 nucleotides agree with TRBD2. The CDR3 runs 15 residues. The germline gives CDR1 MRHNA, CDR2 SNTAGT. V trimming: 0 bases; J trimming: 4 bases; junction bases outside the gene matches: 3. CDR3 sequence reads: CASSDSSGEYNEQFF. For the CDR3, the DNA is TGTGCCAGCAGTGACTCAAGCGGGGAATACAATGAGCAGTTCTTC.

The chain employs TRBV24-1 and TRBJ2-3, with TRBD2 matching over 12 bases. The CDR3 is 15 amino acids. Germline V gene data show CDR1 as KGHDR and CDR2 as SFDVKD. Unmatched junction bases numbered 5, after V lost 4 bases and J lost 7 bases. In DNA, the CDR3 is TGTGCCACCAGTGACTCTAGCGGGGGGGCTAATACGCAGTATTTT. Translation: CATSDSSGGANTQYF.

The gene calls are TRBV12-3 or TRBV12-4 and TRBJ2-7; D is uncertain. CDR3 length: 13 residues. With 3 bases removed from V and 2 bases from J, the gap between germline ends came to 8 bases. The CDR3 nucleotides are TGTGCCAGCAGTTTCTGGCTTACCTACGAGCAGTACTTC. This codes for CASSFWLTYEQYF.

There are a few counts of this clonotype. The chain employs TRBV19 and TRBJ1-5, with a weak D call TRBD1 (5 bases). V was clipped by 1 base and J by 5 bases, with 12 bases between them. Germline CDR1 LNHDA, CDR2 SQIVND (reference sequence). The CDR3 sequence is 15 residues long. In DNA, the CDR3 is TGTGCCAGTAGTATAGTTCGCCAGGGCGATCAGCCCCAGCATTTT. This codes for CASSIVRQGDQPQHF.

The chain combines TRBV5-6 with TRBJ2-1, with TRBD2 as a possible D gene (7 bases). V lost 2 bases, J lost 4 bases, and 16 bases lay in between. Looked up from germline, CDR1 is SGHDT and CDR2 is YYEEEE. CDR3 length: 16 amino acids. The CDR3 DNA is TGTGCCAGCAGCTTTCGGGCGGGGGCCAGGTACAATGAGCAGTTCTTC. Translation gives CASSFRAGARYNEQFF. Combining the CDR3 with reference TRBV5-6 and TRBJ2-1 gives the whole variable domain DAGVTQSPTHLIKTRGQQVTLRCSPKSGHDTVSWYQQALGQGPQFIFQYYEEEERQRGNFPDRFSGHQFPNYSSELNVNALLLGDSALYLCASSFRAGARYNEQFFGPGTRLTVL.

A few counts support this clonotype. The CDR3 sequence: CASSLDSYSNQPQHF. In DNA, the CDR3 is TGTGCCAGCAGCTTGGACAGCTATAGCAATCAGCCCCAGCATTTT. The chain uses TRBV7-8 and TRBJ1-5, with D perhaps TRBD1 (6 bases). From germline, CDR1 is SGHVS and CDR2 FQNEAQ. The V gene lost 3 bases and the J gene lost 0 bases, with 9 bases spanning the gap. The CDR3 runs to 15 residues.

This clonotype was recorded a few times. The chain employs TRBV7-2 and TRBJ2-1; 7 bases are shared with TRBD1. Germline trimming cut 3 bases from V and 4 bases from J; bases unmatched to any gene: 9. The V gene's germline CDR1 is SGHTA and CDR2 FQGNSA. The length of the CDR3 is 16 residues. CDR3 nucleotide sequence: TGTGCCAGCAGCTTGTCCGGGACAGCAGCATACAATGAGCAGTTCTTC. Translated, it gives CASSLSGTAAYNEQFF. The variable domain in full, with the rest retrieved from reference TRBV7-2 and TRBJ2-1, is GAGVSQSPSNKVTEKGKDVELRCDPISGHTALYWYRQSLGQGLEFLIYFQGNSAPDKSGLPSDRFSAERTGGSVSTLTIQRTQQEDSAVYLCASSLSGTAAYNEQFFGPGTRLTVL.